This T cell receptor beta chain stems from a study of T cells after yellow fever vaccination (dated by TCRdb to between 2019 and 2020). Background for the entire study: The SMART-Seq v4 Ultra Low Input RNA kit was used to prepare libraries from fractions with low cell numbers. Bulk TCR alpha and beta repertoires were sequenced longitudinally to track T-cell clones before and after primary and booster YFV17D yellow fever vaccination. Two healthy male donors, one aged 18 to 30 and one aged 30 to 40 years, were included in the cohort. Bulk PBMC replicates and cell subsets were isolated from blood drawn at multiple timepoints before and after both primary and secondary immunization.

TCR cDNA was made using 5'RACE template switching, a step that added a universal primer site and unique molecular identifiers. Priming of cDNA synthesis was performed from both the TCR alpha and TCR beta constant segments. Library amplification involved two PCR steps, and the second step added sample barcodes and sequencing adapters. Sequencing of the libraries was done on either Illumina HiSeq 2500 (2x100 bp) or NovaSeq (2x150 bp). The authors' pipeline ran thus. MIGEC was used to demultiplex reads and collapse the reads into UMI consensus sequences, and MiXCR was used for V(D)J alignment. Using edgeR on replicate PBMC samples, clonotypes were called vaccine-responding if FDR was below 0.01 and the log2 fold change was above 5 up to day 15. Each bulk clonotype was labeled CD4 or CD8 based on which sequenced repertoire, CD4 or CD8, contained the clonotype at higher abundance. TCRdb cleaned the public reads at Q25 with fastp, built clones with MiXCR and kept in-frame beta chains. Each entry merges the rows of one CDR3 protein and shows their most common DNA and genes. None of the V and J calls come from the authors' own analysis; TCRdb made them. Counted in this sample were hundreds of thousands of distinct CDR3 sequences; about 12% of them appeared once. The ten biggest clones cover 15% of the sample.

In the case of this clonotype: Its binding antigen is unknown. The record has no base qualities; no much larger clone is one base away.

Taken with the paper, the label for treatment or condition translates to: live attenuated yellow fever vaccine strain. Two biological replicates of bulk PBMCs were collected at each blood-draw timepoint. A standard Ficoll-Paque protocol was used to isolate PBMCs from peripheral blood. TriZol was used to extract RNA from bulk PBMCs, CD4 and CD8 fractions, and dextramer-positive and dextramer-negative fractions. Overall study outcomes, separate from this receptor: A small share of clonotypes occurred in both CD4 and CD8 compartments, likely arising from convergent recombination. Because abundant contaminating clonotypes from the bulk population could be contained in FACS-sorted repertoires, computational filtering was required. The secondary T-cell response was weaker than the primary response but faster, peaking on day 5 instead of day 15. The study included only a couple of donors, which limits how far the findings can be generalized. After the booster, most of the clones that had expanded following primary vaccination were detected again (almost 98% of CD4 and roughly 90% of CD8), which suggests that memory was broadly maintained.

Sequenced here: PBMCs, sampled on the day of the yellow fever booster vaccination. This sequence was found in a young man who received the YFV17D yellow fever vaccine.

The nucleotides are TGTGCCAGCAGTTTTGGCGGGAGAGGGGCCCCTCTCCAGGAGACCCAGTACTTC. The translation is CASSFGGRGAPLQETQYF. The chain is made from TRBV12-3 or TRBV12-4 and TRBJ2-5; TRBD2 aligns with 7 central bases. Trimmed from V: 3 bases; trimmed from J: 5 bases; junction bases lacking a gene match: 18. The CDR3 covers 18 residues, taking in both the cysteine and the phenylalanine. The DNA shown is the 54-base CDR3, in frame from base 1.